The rows below give T cell receptor beta chains drawn from one sample of a study of CD8 T cells in ankylosing spondylitis. In TCRdb, the 5' RACE reads were re-called with MiXCR into one record per CDR3 protein. The data show about 700,000 distinct CDR3 sequences, under 20% seen once. Sequencing was performed on blood, either unsorted or a sorted T cell fraction (not recorded which). The receptor source for this set is a male donor with ankylosing spondylitis. The CDR3 runs from the conserved cysteine through the conserved F or W. D genes are given only for firm matches. The listing skips clone size in some rows; elsewhere it reads once, few, many or a size class.

J gene: TRBJ2-2; clone size: -; D gene: -; V gene: TRBV11-3; CDR3 DNA: TGTGCCAGCAGCTTAGCGGACGCGAACACCGGGGAGCTGTTTTTT; CDR3 protein: CASSLADANTGELFF
J gene: TRBJ2-2; clone size: few; D gene: -; V gene: TRBV11-2; CDR3 DNA: TGTGCCAGCAGCTTCCTAGGGAGGAAGAACACCGGGGAGCTGTTTTTT; CDR3 protein: CASSFLGRKNTGELFF
J gene: TRBJ2-3; clone size: few; D gene: TRBD1; V gene: TRBV5-6; CDR3 DNA: TGTGCCAGCAGCTTGGCTGGGGGACAGCGAAGCACAGATACGCAGTATTTT; CDR3 protein: CASSLAGGQRSTDTQYF
J gene: TRBJ1-6; clone size: -; D gene: -; V gene: TRBV9; CDR3 DNA: TGTGCCAGCAGCGTAGAAGTCTTATCACCCCTCCACTTT; CDR3 protein: CASSVEVLSPLHF
J gene: TRBJ2-6; clone size: -; D gene: TRBD2; V gene: TRBV20-1; CDR3 DNA: TGCAGTGCTAGAGATCCCATACTAGCGGGTGCTGGGGCCAACGTCCTGACTTTC; CDR3 protein: CSARDPILAGAGANVLTF
J gene: TRBJ2-7; clone size: -; D gene: TRBD1; V gene: TRBV20-1; CDR3 DNA: TGCAGTGCGCATCACAGGGACAGTTACGAGCAGTACTTC; CDR3 protein: CSAHHRDSYEQYF
J gene: TRBJ2-7; clone size: few; D gene: TRBD2; V gene: TRBV29-1; CDR3 DNA: TGCAGCGTGATGACTAGCGAGAGCTCCTACGAGCAGTACTTC; CDR3 protein: CSVMTSESSYEQYF
J gene: TRBJ2-3; clone size: many; D gene: -; V gene: TRBV12-3/TRBV12-4; CDR3 DNA: TGTGCCAGCAGTTCCTGGGGAGATACGCAGTATTTT; CDR3 protein: CASSSWGDTQYF
J gene: TRBJ2-1; clone size: few; D gene: -; V gene: TRBV5-1; CDR3 DNA: TGCGCCAGCAGCTTCGACTCGAACAATGAGCAGTTCTTC; CDR3 protein: CASSFDSNNEQFF
J gene: TRBJ1-5; clone size: few; D gene: -; V gene: TRBV20-1; CDR3 DNA: TGCAGTGCATTGGTCCGGGGGTTCAATCAGCCCCAGCATTTT; CDR3 protein: CSALVRGFNQPQHF
J gene: TRBJ1-1; clone size: -; D gene: -; V gene: TRBV28; CDR3 DNA: TGTGCCAGCAGTTTCCGGGGGATTAACACTGAAGCTTTCTTT; CDR3 protein: CASSFRGINTEAFF
J gene: TRBJ2-7; clone size: -; D gene: TRBD2; V gene: TRBV28; CDR3 DNA: TGTGCCAGCAGCCCCACCGGGACTAGCGTTGTCTCCTACGAGCAGTACTTC; CDR3 protein: CASSPTGTSVVSYEQYF
J gene: TRBJ2-5; clone size: -; D gene: -; V gene: TRBV20-1; CDR3 DNA: TGCAGTGCTAGACAAGGCCTAGCTTTTTTGGCCCAGTACTTC; CDR3 protein: CSARQGLAFLAQYF
J gene: TRBJ1-1; clone size: -; D gene: TRBD1; V gene: TRBV12-3/TRBV12-4; CDR3 DNA: TGTGCCAGCAGTCCCGGACAGGCCGTATACACTGAAGCTTTCTTT; CDR3 protein: CASSPGQAVYTEAFF
J gene: TRBJ2-2; clone size: many; D gene: TRBD2; V gene: TRBV4-3; CDR3 DNA: TGCGCCAGCACCCGAGGGGAGGGCACCGGGGAGCTGTTTTTT; CDR3 protein: CASTRGEGTGELFF
J gene: TRBJ2-3; clone size: few; D gene: -; V gene: TRBV20-1; CDR3 DNA: TGCAGTGCTAGCCCTGGAACAGATACGCAGTATTTT; CDR3 protein: CSASPGTDTQYF
J gene: TRBJ2-7; clone size: -; D gene: TRBD2; V gene: TRBV11-3; CDR3 DNA: TGTGCCAGCAGCTTAGAGGGCGGGGGGGCCTACGAGCAGTACTTC; CDR3 protein: CASSLEGGGAYEQYF
J gene: TRBJ1-1; clone size: -; D gene: -; V gene: TRBV18; CDR3 DNA: TGTGCCAGCTCACCTCCAGTAGGGGGAGCGGGTGAAGCTTTCTTT; CDR3 protein: CASSPPVGGAGEAFF
J gene: TRBJ2-5; clone size: few; D gene: TRBD1; V gene: TRBV19; CDR3 DNA: TGTGCCACACAGACAGGGGTCGAAGAGACCCAGTACTTC; CDR3 protein: CATQTGVEETQYF
J gene: TRBJ2-5; clone size: few; D gene: -; V gene: TRBV7-7; CDR3 DNA: TGTGCTAGCAGCTTGCGTCCCCAGGGAGAGACCCAGTACTTC; CDR3 protein: CASSLRPQGETQYF
J gene: TRBJ1-1; clone size: -; D gene: -; V gene: TRBV6-5; CDR3 DNA: TGTGCCAGCAGTTACTCGGGCGGGAAGGCTGAAGCTTTCTTT; CDR3 protein: CASSYSGGKAEAFF
J gene: TRBJ2-7; clone size: few; D gene: TRBD1; V gene: TRBV7-9; CDR3 DNA: TGTGCCAGCAGCACGATGGACAGGGCCTACGAGCAGTACTTC; CDR3 protein: CASSTMDRAYEQYF
J gene: TRBJ1-3; clone size: few; D gene: -; V gene: TRBV27; CDR3 DNA: TGTGCCAGCAGTTCCAGGGACGGAAGAAACACCATATATTTT; CDR3 protein: CASSSRDGRNTIYF